Sequencing of this TCR beta chain was carried out in a study of T cell responses to AZD1222 COVID-19 vaccine. Study-level findings and limits: Vaccine-related CD4 TCRs covered spike, predominating at 160-218 and 743-854. Nearly half of spike-specific TCRs reportedly target variant regions that are unmutated in the B.1.351 and B.1.1.7 variants.

Points on this clone: Its target is not known.

V was clipped by 6 bases and J by 7 bases; unmatched bases: 8. Germline V CDR1 and CDR2: MNHEY, SMNVEV (reference sequence). The CDR3 extends over 15 amino acids. The method was immunoSEQ multiplex PCR; TCRdb's version includes in-frame clones alone and lacks a portion of them. Seen here are more than 110,000 clones, approximately 85% observed once, and the top ten hold roughly 8%. This sample comprised peripheral blood, obtained on day 0 of AZD1222 vaccination. This receptor was identified in an adult in good health. The chain employs TRBV27 and TRBJ2-7, with 14 bases matching TRBD2. The CDR3 DNA sequence: TGTGCCAGCAGCTTGGCCGGGACTAGCGGGGGAGAGCAGTACTTC. Residues: CASSLAGTSGGEQYF.